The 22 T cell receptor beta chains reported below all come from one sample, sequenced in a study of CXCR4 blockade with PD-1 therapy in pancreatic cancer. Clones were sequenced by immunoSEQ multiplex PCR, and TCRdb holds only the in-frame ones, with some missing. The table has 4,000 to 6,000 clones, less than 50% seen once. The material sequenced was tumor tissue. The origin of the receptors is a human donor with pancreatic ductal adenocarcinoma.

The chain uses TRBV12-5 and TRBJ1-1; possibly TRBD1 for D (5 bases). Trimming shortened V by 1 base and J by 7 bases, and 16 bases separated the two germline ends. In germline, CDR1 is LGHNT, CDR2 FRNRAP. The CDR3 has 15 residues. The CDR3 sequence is CASGLGTAVGGEAFF. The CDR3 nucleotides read TGTGCTAGTGGTTTGGGGACGGCGGTTGGGGGTGAAGCTTTCTTT.

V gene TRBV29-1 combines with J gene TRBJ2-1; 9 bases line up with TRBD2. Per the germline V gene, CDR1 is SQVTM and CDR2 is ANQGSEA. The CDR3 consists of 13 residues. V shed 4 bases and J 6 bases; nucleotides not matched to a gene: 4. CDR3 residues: CSVGTSAFNEQFF. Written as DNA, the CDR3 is TGCAGCGTTGGGACTAGCGCCTTCAATGAGCAGTTCTTC.

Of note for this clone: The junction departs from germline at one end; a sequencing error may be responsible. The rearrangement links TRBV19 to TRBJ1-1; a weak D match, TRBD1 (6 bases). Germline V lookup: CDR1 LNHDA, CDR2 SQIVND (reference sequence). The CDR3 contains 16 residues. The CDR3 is CVSSGKGRGQNTEAFF. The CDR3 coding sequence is TGTGTCAGTAGTGGTAAGGGCAGGGGACAGAACACTGAAGCTTTCTTT.

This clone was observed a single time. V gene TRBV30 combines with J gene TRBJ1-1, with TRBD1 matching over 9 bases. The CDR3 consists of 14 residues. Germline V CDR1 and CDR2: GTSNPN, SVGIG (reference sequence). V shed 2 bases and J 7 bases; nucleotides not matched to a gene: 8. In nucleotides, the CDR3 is TGTGCCTGGAGTCTCCGGGACAGGGATGGTGAAGCTTTCTTT. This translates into CAWSLRDRDGEAFF.

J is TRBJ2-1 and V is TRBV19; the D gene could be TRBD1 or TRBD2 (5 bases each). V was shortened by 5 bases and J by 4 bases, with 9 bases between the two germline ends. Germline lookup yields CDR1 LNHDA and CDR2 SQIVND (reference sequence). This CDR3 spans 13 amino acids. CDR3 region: CASSVGPYNEQFF. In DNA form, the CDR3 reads TGTGCCAGTAGTGTGGGACCATACAATGAGCAGTTCTTC.

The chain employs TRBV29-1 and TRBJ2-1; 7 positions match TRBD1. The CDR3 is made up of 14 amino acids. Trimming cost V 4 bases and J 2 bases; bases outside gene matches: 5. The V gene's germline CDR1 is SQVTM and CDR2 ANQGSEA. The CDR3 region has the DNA TGCAGCGTTGTATTCCAGGGGGCCTACAATGAGCAGTTCTTC. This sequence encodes CSVVFQGAYNEQFF.

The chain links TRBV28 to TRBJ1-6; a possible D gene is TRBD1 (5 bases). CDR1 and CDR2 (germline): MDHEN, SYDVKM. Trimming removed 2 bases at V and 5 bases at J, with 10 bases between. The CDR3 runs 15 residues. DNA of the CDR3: TGTGCCAGCAGTTTAGCCAGGGTTAATAATTCACCCCTCCACTTT. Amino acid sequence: CASSLARVNNSPLHF. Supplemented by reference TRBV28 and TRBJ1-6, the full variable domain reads DVKVTQSSRYLVKRTGEKVFLECVQDMDHENMFWYRQDPGLGLRLIYFSYDVKMKEKGDIPEGYSVSREKKERFSLILESASTNQTSMYLCASSLARVNNSPLHFGNGTRLTVT.

The CDR3 nucleotides are TGTGCCAGCAGTTACTCTATCGGGAGAGGATACGAGCAGTACTTC. It codes for CASSYSIGRGYEQYF. V usage is TRBV6-8 and J usage is TRBJ2-7, with a weak D call TRBD2 (6 bases). With 0 bases removed from V and 4 bases from J, the gap between germline ends came to 13 bases. The CDR3 consists of 15 residues. CDR1 and CDR2 from the germline V gene are MNHGY and SAAAGT.

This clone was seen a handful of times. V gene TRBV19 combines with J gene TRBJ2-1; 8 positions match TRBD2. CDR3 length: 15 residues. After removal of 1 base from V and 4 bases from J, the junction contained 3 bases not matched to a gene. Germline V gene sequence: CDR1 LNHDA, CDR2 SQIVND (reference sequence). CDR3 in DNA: TGTGCCAGTAGTATAGGAAGCGGGAGTTACAATGAGCAGTTCTTC. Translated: CASSIGSGSYNEQFF.

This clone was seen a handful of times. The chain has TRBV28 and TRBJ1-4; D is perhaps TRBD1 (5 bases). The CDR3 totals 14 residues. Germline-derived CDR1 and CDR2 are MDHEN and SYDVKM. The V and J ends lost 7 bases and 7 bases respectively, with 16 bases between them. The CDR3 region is CASTAGTRGEKLFF. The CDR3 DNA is TGTGCCAGCACCGCGGGGACCCGCGGTGAAAAACTGTTTTTT. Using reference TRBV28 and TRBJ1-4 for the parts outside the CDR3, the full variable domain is DVKVTQSSRYLVKRTGEKVFLECVQDMDHENMFWYRQDPGLGLRLIYFSYDVKMKEKGDIPEGYSVSREKKERFSLILESASTNQTSMYLCASTAGTRGEKLFFGSGTQLSVL.

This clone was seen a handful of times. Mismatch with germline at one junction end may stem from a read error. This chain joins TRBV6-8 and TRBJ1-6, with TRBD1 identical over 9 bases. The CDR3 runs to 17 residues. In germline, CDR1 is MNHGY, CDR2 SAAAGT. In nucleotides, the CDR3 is TGTGCCATCAGTGGAGAAGCAGGACAGGGGAGGAATTCACCCCTCCACTTT. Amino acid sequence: CAISGEAGQGRNSPLHF.

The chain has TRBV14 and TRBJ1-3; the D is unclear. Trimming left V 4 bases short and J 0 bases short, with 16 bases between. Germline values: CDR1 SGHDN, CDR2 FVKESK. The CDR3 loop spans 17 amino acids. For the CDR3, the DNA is TGTGCCAGCAGCCTCTTCGCTGGGCCCTTCTCTGGAAACACCATATATTTT. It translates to CASSLFAGPFSGNTIYF.

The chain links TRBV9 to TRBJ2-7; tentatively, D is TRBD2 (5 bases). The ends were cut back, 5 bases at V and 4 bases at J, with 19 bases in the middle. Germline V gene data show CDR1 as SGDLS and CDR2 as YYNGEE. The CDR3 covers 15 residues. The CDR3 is CASSSTYLSEYEQYF. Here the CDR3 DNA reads TGTGCCAGCAGTTCGACCTACCTTAGCGAGTACGAGCAGTACTTC.

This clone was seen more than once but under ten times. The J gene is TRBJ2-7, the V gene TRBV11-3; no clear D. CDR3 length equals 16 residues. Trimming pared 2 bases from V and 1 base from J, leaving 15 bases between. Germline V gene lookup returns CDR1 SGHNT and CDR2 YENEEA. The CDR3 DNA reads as TGTGCCAGCAGCTTACCTGGCGTCGGGCCGTCCTACGAGCAGTACTTC. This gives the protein CASSLPGVGPSYEQYF.

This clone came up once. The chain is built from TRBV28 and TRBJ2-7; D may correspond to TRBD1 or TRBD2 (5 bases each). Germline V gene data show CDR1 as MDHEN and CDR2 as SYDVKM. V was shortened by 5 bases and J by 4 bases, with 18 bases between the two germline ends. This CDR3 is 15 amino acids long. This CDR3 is CASSLTSGPRYEQYF. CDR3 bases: TGTGCCAGCAGTCTCACATCGGGACCTCGTTACGAGCAGTACTTC.

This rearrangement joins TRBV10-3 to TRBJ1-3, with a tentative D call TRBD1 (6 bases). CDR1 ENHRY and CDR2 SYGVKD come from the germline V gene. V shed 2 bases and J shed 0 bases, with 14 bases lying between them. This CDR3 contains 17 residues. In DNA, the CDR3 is TGTGCCATCAGTGAGAACAGGGCTCCAATCTCTGGAAACACCATATATTTT. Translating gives CAISENRAPISGNTIYF.

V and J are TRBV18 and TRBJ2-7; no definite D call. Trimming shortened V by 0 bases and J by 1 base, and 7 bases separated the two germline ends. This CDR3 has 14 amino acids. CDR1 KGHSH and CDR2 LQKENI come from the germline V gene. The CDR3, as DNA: TGTGCCAGCTCACCACCGTCGGGTTCCTACGAGCAGTACTTC. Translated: CASSPPSGSYEQYF.

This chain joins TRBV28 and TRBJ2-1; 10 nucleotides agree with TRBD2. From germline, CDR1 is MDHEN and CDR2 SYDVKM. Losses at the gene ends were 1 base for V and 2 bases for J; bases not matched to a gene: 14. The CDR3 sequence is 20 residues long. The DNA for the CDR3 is TGTGCCAGCAGTTTATACCCCCCCGGGGTAGCGGGAGGAACCTACAATGAGCAGTTCTTC. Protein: CASSLYPPGVAGGTYNEQFF.

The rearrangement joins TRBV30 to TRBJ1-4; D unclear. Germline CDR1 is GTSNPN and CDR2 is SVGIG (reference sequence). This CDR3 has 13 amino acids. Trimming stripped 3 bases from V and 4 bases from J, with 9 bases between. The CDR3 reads CAWRDGFNEKLFF. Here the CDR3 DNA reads TGTGCCTGGAGGGACGGATTTAATGAAAAACTGTTTTTT.

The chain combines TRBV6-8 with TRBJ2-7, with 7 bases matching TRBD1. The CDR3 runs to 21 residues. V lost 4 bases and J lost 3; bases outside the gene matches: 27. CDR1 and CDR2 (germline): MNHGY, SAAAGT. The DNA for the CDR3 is TGTGCCAGCAGTTTCCCCACCGACAGGGATGAATACAGAACCTTGAACTACGAGCAGTACTTC. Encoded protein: CASSFPTDRDEYRTLNYEQYF.

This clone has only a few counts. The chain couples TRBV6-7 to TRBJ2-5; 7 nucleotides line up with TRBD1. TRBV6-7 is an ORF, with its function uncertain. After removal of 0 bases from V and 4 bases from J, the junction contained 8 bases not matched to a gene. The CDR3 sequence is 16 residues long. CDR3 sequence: CASSYSMTTGVETQYF. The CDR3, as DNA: TGTGCCAGCAGTTACTCGATGACAACAGGGGTAGAGACCCAGTACTTC.

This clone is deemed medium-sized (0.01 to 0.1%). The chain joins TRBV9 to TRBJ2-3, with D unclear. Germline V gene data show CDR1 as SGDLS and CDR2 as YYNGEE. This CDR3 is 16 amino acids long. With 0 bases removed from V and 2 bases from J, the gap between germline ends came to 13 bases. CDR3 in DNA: TGTGCCAGCAGCGTAGCCGGCAGTAGAAACACAGATACGCAGTATTTT. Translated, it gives CASSVAGSRNTDTQYF.